This T cell receptor beta chain was found in a study of blood T cell repertoires in COVID-19. As originally analysed: Reference gene primer amplification yielded estimated nucleated cell counts. Profiled with immunoSEQ multiplex PCR; TCRdb holds only in-frame clones, not every one. V, J and clone size were drawn from that table, and D and trimming were deduced from the DNA. The sample consists of about 260,000 clones, approximately 86% of them appearing once. This clone was observed a few times. The length of the CDR3 is 13 residues. Germline V gene lookup returns CDR1 SEHNR and CDR2 FQNEAQ (reference sequence). The trim removed 2 bases at V and 7 bases at J, leaving 5 bases unmatched.

The material sequenced was peripheral blood. The sequence derives from a man between 40 and 49 years old who had recovered from COVID-19. The chain uses TRBV7-9 and TRBJ2-7, with TRBD2 identical over 7 bases. This chain's CDR3 is CASSLLAAGEQYF. Here the CDR3 DNA reads TGTGCCAGCAGCTTACTAGCGGCCGGGGAGCAGTACTTC.